These 25 T cell receptor beta chains were sequenced from one sample in a study of regulatory T cells in long-lasting Graves disease. The time point is: newly diagnosed GD, antithyroid drugs for less than 3 months. Researchers made the TCR library from RNA that was extracted from PBMCs. Through Arm-PCR of CDR3 regions and iRepertoire HTBI primers, TCR beta libraries were built. TCRdb re-analysed the multiplex PCR reads in MiXCR, keeping a single row per CDR3 protein. The sample lists about 440,000 distinct CDR3 sequences, approximately 15% occurring once. A further study also used this sample, focusing on T cells in Graves' hyperthyroidism and ophthalmopathy.

The material was peripheral blood mononuclear cells (PBMCs), obtained at new diagnosis, from a patient treated with antithyroid drugs. These receptors all come from a woman aged 25 to 39 with Graves disease.

This clonotype was counted at least ten times. This chain joins TRBV20-1 and TRBJ2-1; 11 bases align to TRBD2. Germline loops: CDR1 DFQATT, CDR2 SNEGSKA (reference sequence). CDR3 length: 18 residues. The ends lost 7 bases at V and 2 bases at J; junction bases unmatched: 16. The CDR3 spells CSGFLGSASGGTYNEQFF. The CDR3, as DNA: TGCAGTGGTTTTTTGGGATCGGCTAGCGGGGGGACCTACAATGAGCAGTTCTTC.

This clonotype was recorded many times. The rearrangement links TRBV18 to TRBJ1-4, with 8 bases fitting TRBD1. Germline V gene data show CDR1 as KGHSH and CDR2 as LQKENI. The V gene end was trimmed by 2 bases and the J gene end by 7 bases; junction bases not matched to a gene: 3. CDR3 size: 14 residues. The CDR3 loop reads CASSPDRGSEKLFF. The CDR3 region has the DNA TGTGCCAGCTCACCAGACAGGGGAAGTGAAAAACTGTTTTTT.

This clonotype was seen repeatedly, ten times or more. The chain has TRBV5-1 and TRBJ2-3; D is unresolved. Germline V lookup: CDR1 SGHRS, CDR2 YFSETQ. The CDR3 covers 15 residues. V was trimmed by 1 base and J by 1 base, leaving 10 bases between them. The CDR3 protein is CASSLLDGGTDTQYF. In DNA, the CDR3 is TGCGCCAGCAGCTTGCTGGATGGGGGCACAGATACGCAGTATTTT.

This clonotype has ten or more counts. The V call is TRBV24-1, the J call TRBJ2-7; D uncertain. This CDR3 region has 13 residues. Trimming shortened V by 9 bases and J by 3 bases, and 14 bases separated the two germline ends. Germline V CDR1 and CDR2: KGHDR, SFDVKD. The CDR3 DNA is TGTGCCACCCGAGGCCGGCTGGACTACGAGCAGTACTTC. Protein sequence: CATRGRLDYEQYF.

This clonotype was picked up many times. V is TRBV11-1 and J is TRBJ2-2; 8 positions agree with TRBD2. J gave up 4 bases and V 4 bases, and 5 bases lay outside the gene matches. Germline-derived CDR1 and CDR2 are SGHAT and FQDESV (reference sequence). CDR3 length: 15 amino acids. CDR3 protein: CASSSREGLTGELFF. CDR3 coding DNA: TGTGCCAGCAGCTCCCGGGAGGGCCTCACCGGGGAGCTGTTTTTT.

This clonotype was recorded many times. V usage is TRBV12-3 or TRBV12-4 and J usage is TRBJ1-2, with TRBD1 matching over 9 bases. The CDR3 consists of 13 residues. The V segment lost 10 bases and the J segment 4 bases; nucleotides outside the gene matches: 7. CDR3 in amino acids: CAIPGQGRYGYTF. CDR3 DNA: TGTGCCATTCCGGGACAGGGACGCTATGGCTACACCTTC.

A few counts support this clonotype. The CDR3 coding sequence is TGTGCCAGCAGCTTAAAAGGTGGGGGGGAGACCCCCTACAATGAGCAGTTCTTC. Protein sequence: CASSLKGGGETPYNEQFF. The chain recombines TRBV7-3 with TRBJ2-1; 7 positions agree with TRBD2. The CDR3 contains 18 residues. The germline V gene encodes CDR1 SGHTA and CDR2 FQGTGA. With V trimmed by 1 base and J by 2 bases, 11 bases remained unmatched.

The chain employs TRBV3-1 and TRBJ1-3, with TRBD1 matching 7 bases. CDR1 and CDR2 from the germline V gene are LGHDT and YNNKEL (reference sequence). J gave up 4 bases and V 4 bases, and 10 bases lay outside the gene matches. The CDR3 is 16 amino acids. The CDR3 reads CASSPIWDSVGNTIYF. The CDR3, as DNA: TGTGCCAGCAGCCCCATCTGGGACAGCGTAGGAAACACCATATATTTT. The whole variable domain, filled in from reference TRBV3-1 and TRBJ1-3, reads DTAVSQTPKYLVTQMGNDKSIKCEQNLGHDTMYWYKQDSKKFLKIMFSYNNKELIINETVPNRFSPKSPDKAHLNLHINSLELGDSAVYFCASSPIWDSVGNTIYFGEGSWLTVV.

On this clonotype: Since a much larger clone is just one base distant, this may be a read error. The chain uses TRBV12-3 or TRBV12-4 and TRBJ1-4; 12 nucleotides match TRBD1. CDR3 length: 15 amino acids. CDR3 bases: TGTGCCTGCAGTTTTGGGACAGGGGGCGGTGAAAAACTGTTTTTT. Translation: CACSFGTGGGEKLFF.

In this sample, this clonotype turned up many times. This chain joins TRBV7-3 and TRBJ1-1; D might be TRBD1 (5 bases). The germline V gene has CDR1 SGHTA and CDR2 FQGTGA. V was cut by 5 bases and J by 0 bases, with 19 bases left in between. The CDR3 runs 17 residues. As DNA, the CDR3 is TGTGCCAGCAGCCCAAAACGGGCAGGGTATCTGAACACTGAAGCTTTCTTT. As protein: CASSPKRAGYLNTEAFF.

This clonotype was seen a few times. CDR3 nucleotide sequence: TGTGCCTGGGCCACCGGGACAGGGATCCACGAGCAGTACTTC. It yields the protein CAWATGTGIHEQYF. The chain carries TRBV30 and TRBJ2-7; TRBD1 matches at 9 bases. The CDR3 has 14 amino acids. Germline values: CDR1 GTSNPN, CDR2 SVGIG (reference sequence). V dropped 5 bases and J dropped 5; count of bases not matched to a gene: 10.

The chain links TRBV7-2 to TRBJ1-3, with 9 bases aligning to TRBD1. Germline assignment: CDR1 SGHTA and CDR2 FQGNSA. The CDR3 contains 17 residues. Trimming cost V 1 base and J 1 base; bases outside gene matches: 5. CDR3 in DNA: TGTGCCAGCAGCTTAGTGGGACAGGGTTTTTCTGGAAACACCATATATTTT. It specifies CASSLVGQGFSGNTIYF.

This clonotype appeared a few times. This chain links TRBV10-3 with TRBJ2-7; TRBD2 agrees at 9 bases. The CDR3 extends over 17 amino acids. Germline CDR1 is ENHRY and CDR2 is SYGVKD. V shed 3 bases, J shed 3 bases, and the junction held 12 bases outside the gene matches. The CDR3 loop is CAISDASGMVGYYEQYF. DNA for the CDR3: TGTGCCATCAGTGATGCTAGCGGGATGGTGGGTTACTACGAGCAGTACTTC.

The chain is built from TRBV11-2 and TRBJ2-3, with TRBD2 identical over 8 bases. Germline values: CDR1 SGHAT, CDR2 FQNNGV. The CDR3 spans 15 residues. With 2 bases clipped from V and 5 bases from J, the junction kept 6 bases outside the gene matches. CDR3 nucleotides: TGTGCCAGCAGCTTAACTAGCGGCCAAGGAGATACGCAGTATTTT. Translated: CASSLTSGQGDTQYF.

The chain couples TRBV20-1 to TRBJ1-2; the D gene is possibly TRBD1 (5 bases). Germline values: CDR1 DFQATT, CDR2 SNEGSKA (reference sequence). The CDR3 totals 13 residues. The V end was cut by 5 bases, the J end by 6 bases, with 16 bases between. In DNA form, the CDR3 reads TGCAGTGCTCTTGGGACGGGGTTAGATGGCTACACCTTC. This encodes CSALGTGLDGYTF.

The sample holds many counts of this clonotype. The chain employs TRBV27 and TRBJ2-3; D uncertain. The CDR3 length is 14 residues. Germline CDR1 reads MNHEY; CDR2 reads SMNVEV (reference sequence). Trimming left V 5 bases short and J 0 bases short, with 9 bases between. CDR3 in DNA: TGTGCCAGCAGTATCCAGACCAGCACAGATACGCAGTATTTT. It encodes CASSIQTSTDTQYF.

This clonotype was picked up many times. V is TRBV5-6 and J is TRBJ2-7, with 10 positions matching TRBD1. The J segment lost 3 bases and the V segment lost 1 base, leaving 4 bases of the junction unmatched. Germline loops: CDR1 SGHDT, CDR2 YYEEEE. The CDR3 has 15 amino acids. The CDR3 is CASSLRDRGRYEQYF. CDR3 coding DNA: TGTGCCAGCAGCTTGAGGGACAGGGGACGCTACGAGCAGTACTTC.

This sequence joins TRBV24-1 and TRBJ1-4; D unresolved. V lost 10 bases and J 3 bases, leaving 14 bases between the germline ends. CDR3 length equals 14 residues. Germline V gene sequence: CDR1 KGHDR, CDR2 SFDVKD. The CDR3 DNA is TGTGCCACTAGCCCCGGGCGGGCTAATGAAAAACTGTTTTTT. Its translation is CATSPGRANEKLFF.

This clonotype was picked up many times. This sequence joins TRBV28 and TRBJ1-2; 7 bases line up with TRBD1. The germline gives CDR1 MDHEN, CDR2 SYDVKM. Trimming took 4 bases from V and 7 from J; bases not matched to a gene: 15. The CDR3 runs 16 residues. The CDR3 sequence: CASSSPSTGRMGGYTF. As DNA, the CDR3 is TGTGCCAGCAGTTCCCCCTCGACAGGGCGGATGGGTGGCTACACCTTC.

This clonotype showed up many times. The CDR3 DNA follows: TGTGCCAGCAGCCTAGACAGGAGGGAAAAACTGTTTTTT. The encoded protein is CASSLDRREKLFF. The gene calls are TRBV7-2 and TRBJ1-4, with a tentative D call TRBD1 (6 bases). Germline V lookup: CDR1 SGHTA, CDR2 FQGNSA. The CDR3 loop spans 13 amino acids. Trimming cost V 5 bases and J 8 bases, with 12 bases left between them.

This clonotype has a count of ten or more. The genes are TRBV11-3 and TRBJ2-1; 7 bases line up with TRBD2. The V and J ends lost 5 bases and 5 bases, in that order; junction bases with no gene match: 12. The germline CDR1 and CDR2 sequences are SGHNT and YENEEA. The CDR3 covers 16 residues. This CDR3 is CASSLLDRAGDNEQFF. Here the CDR3 DNA reads TGTGCCAGCAGCCTACTGGATAGGGCGGGAGACAATGAGCAGTTCTTC. The whole variable domain, filled in from reference TRBV11-3 and TRBJ2-1, reads EAGVVQSPRYKIIEKKQPVAFWCNPISGHNTLYWYLQNLGQGPELLIRYENEEAVDDSQLPKDRFSAERLKGVDSTLKIQPAELGDSAVYLCASSLLDRAGDNEQFFGPGTRLTVL.

Ten or more counts support this clonotype. The chain couples TRBV19 to TRBJ2-7; 7 nucleotides match TRBD2. Trimming removed 3 bases from V and 2 bases from J; junction bases left unmatched: 4. The CDR3 extends over 14 amino acids. Looked up from germline, CDR1 is LNHDA and CDR2 is SQIVND (reference sequence). The CDR3 protein is CASSIGSGTYEQYF. DNA for the CDR3: TGTGCCAGTAGTATTGGAAGCGGGACCTACGAGCAGTACTTC. The variable domain in full, with the rest retrieved from reference TRBV19 and TRBJ2-7, is DGGITQSPKYLFRKEGQNVTLSCEQNLNHDAMYWYRQDPGQGLRLIYYSQIVNDFQKGDIAEGYSVSREKKESFPLTVTSAQKNPTAFYLCASSIGSGTYEQYFGPGTRLTVT.

The chain carries TRBV30 and TRBJ1-6; 7 bases are shared with TRBD1. Germline trimming cut 3 bases from V and 10 bases from J; bases unmatched to any gene: 6. CDR1 is GTSNPN, CDR2 SVGIG, per germline (reference sequence). There are 13 residues in the CDR3. CDR3 in amino acids: CAWRQGYGSPLHF. CDR3 DNA: TGTGCCTGGAGACAGGGGTATGGGTCACCCCTCCACTTT.

The table lists this clonotype with many counts. The genes are TRBV18 and TRBJ2-7; 8 bases are shared with TRBD2. The ends lost 4 bases at V and 2 bases at J; junction bases unmatched: 13. Germline lookup yields CDR1 KGHSH and CDR2 LQKENI. The CDR3 covers 17 residues. CDR3 amino acids: CASSRVAGSLNPYEQYF. In DNA form, the CDR3 reads TGTGCCAGCTCACGGGTAGCGGGATCCTTAAACCCCTACGAGCAGTACTTC.

V gene TRBV6-9 combines with J gene TRBJ1-5; D is unclear. The CDR3 is 13 residues long. The germline gives CDR1 MNHGY, CDR2 SVAAGI. Trimming shortened V by 4 bases and J by 5 bases, and 9 bases separated the two germline ends. The CDR3 is CASSSDTDQPQHF. As DNA, the CDR3 is TGTGCCAGCAGTTCCGACACCGATCAGCCCCAGCATTTT.